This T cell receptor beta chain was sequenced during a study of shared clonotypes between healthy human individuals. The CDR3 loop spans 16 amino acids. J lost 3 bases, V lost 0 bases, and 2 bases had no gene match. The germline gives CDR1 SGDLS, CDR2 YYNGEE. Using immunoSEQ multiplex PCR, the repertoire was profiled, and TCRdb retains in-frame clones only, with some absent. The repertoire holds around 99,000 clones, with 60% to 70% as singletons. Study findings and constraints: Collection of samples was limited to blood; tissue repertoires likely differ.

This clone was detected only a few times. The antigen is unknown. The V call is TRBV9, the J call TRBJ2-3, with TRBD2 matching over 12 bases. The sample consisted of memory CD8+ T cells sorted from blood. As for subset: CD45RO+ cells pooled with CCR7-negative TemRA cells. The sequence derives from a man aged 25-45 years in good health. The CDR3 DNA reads TGTGCCAGCAGCGTAGCAGGACTAGCGGGGACAGATACGCAGTATTTT. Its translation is CASSVAGLAGTDTQYF. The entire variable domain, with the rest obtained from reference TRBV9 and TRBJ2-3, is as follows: DSGVTQTPKHLITATGQRVTLRCSPRSGDLSVYWYQQSLDQGLQFLIQYYNGEERAKGNILERFSAQQFPDLHSELNLSSLELGDSALYFCASSVAGLAGTDTQYFGPGTRLTVL.